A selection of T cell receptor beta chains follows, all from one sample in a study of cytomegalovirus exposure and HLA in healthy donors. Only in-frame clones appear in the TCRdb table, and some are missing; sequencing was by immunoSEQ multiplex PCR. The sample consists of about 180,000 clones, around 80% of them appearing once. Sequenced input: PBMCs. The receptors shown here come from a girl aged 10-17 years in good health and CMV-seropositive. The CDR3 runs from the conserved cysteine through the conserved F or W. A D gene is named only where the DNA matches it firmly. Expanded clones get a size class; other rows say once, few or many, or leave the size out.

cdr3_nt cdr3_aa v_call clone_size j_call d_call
TGTGCCAGCAGCACCCGACAGGTAACGAACACTGAAGCTTTCTTT CASSTRQVTNTEAFF TRBV4-2 few TRBJ1-1 .
TGTGCCAGCAGCTCTATGGCTGGGAGATGGAACACTGAAGCTTTCTTT CASSSMAGRWNTEAFF TRBV11-2 . TRBJ1-1 .
TGCGCCAGCAGCAAGGGAACTAGCGGGTACAATGAGCAGTTCTTC CASSKGTSGYNEQFF TRBV4-3 . TRBJ2-1 TRBD2
TGTGCCAGCAGTGACACGGACACCGGGGAGCTGTTTTTT CASSDTDTGELFF TRBV6-4 . TRBJ2-2 .
TGTGCCAGCAGCTTAGCTCCGGCGGGAGACTACGAGCAGTACTTC CASSLAPAGDYEQYF TRBV11-2 . TRBJ2-7 TRBD2
TGTGCCAGCAGCACGACCGACTCTGATGAAAAACTGTTTTTT CASSTTDSDEKLFF TRBV5-4 . TRBJ1-4 .
TGTGCCAGCTCACCGACTAGCGCACGCACAGATACGCAGTATTTT CASSPTSARTDTQYF TRBV18 . TRBJ2-3 TRBD2
TGCAGCGCCCAGCGGGAGGCCAGCTCCTACAATGAGCAGTTCTTC CSAQREASSYNEQFF TRBV29-1 . TRBJ2-1 TRBD2
TGTGCCAGCAGAAAAGCGGGGGACACCGGGGAGCTGTTTTTT CASRKAGDTGELFF TRBV7-2 . TRBJ2-2 TRBD2
TGCGCCAGCAGCCAAGTCAGGTCAATTAGCAATCAGCCCCAGCATTTT CASSQVRSISNQPQHF TRBV4-1 . TRBJ1-5 .
TGTGCCAGCAGTGTGACAGCTGCCGGGGAAAAACTGTTTTTT CASSVTAAGEKLFF TRBV25-1 . TRBJ1-4 .